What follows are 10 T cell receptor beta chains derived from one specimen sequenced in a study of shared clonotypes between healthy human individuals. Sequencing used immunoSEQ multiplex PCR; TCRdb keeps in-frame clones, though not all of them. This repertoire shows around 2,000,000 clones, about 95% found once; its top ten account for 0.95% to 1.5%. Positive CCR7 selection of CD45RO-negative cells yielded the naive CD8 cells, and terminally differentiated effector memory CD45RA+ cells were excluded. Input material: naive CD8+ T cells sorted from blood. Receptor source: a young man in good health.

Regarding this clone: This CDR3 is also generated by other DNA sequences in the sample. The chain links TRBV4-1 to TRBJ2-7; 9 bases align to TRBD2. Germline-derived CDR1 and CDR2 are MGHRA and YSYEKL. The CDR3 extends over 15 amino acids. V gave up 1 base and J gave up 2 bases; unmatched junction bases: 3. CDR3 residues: CASSQGLAGTYEQYF. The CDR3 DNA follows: TGCGCCAGCAGCCAAGGCCTAGCGGGGACCTACGAGCAGTACTTC.

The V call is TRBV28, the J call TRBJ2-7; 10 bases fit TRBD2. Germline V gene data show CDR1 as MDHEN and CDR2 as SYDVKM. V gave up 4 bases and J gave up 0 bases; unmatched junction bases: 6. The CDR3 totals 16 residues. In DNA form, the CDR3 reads TGTGCCAGCAGTTACCGGACTAGCGGAAGCTCCTACGAGCAGTACTTC. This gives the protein CASSYRTSGSSYEQYF.

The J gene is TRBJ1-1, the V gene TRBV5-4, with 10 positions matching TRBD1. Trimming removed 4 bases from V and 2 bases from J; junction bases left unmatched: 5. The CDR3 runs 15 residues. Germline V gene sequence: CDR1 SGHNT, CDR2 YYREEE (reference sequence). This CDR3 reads CASSPWDRGNTEAFF. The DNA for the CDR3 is TGTGCCAGCAGCCCCTGGGACAGGGGCAACACTGAAGCTTTCTTT.

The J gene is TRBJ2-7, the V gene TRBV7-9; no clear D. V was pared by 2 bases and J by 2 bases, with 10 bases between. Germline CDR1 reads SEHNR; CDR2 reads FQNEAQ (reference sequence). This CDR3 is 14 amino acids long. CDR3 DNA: TGTGCCAGCAGCTTATCGGAAAGACCCTACGAGCAGTACTTC. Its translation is CASSLSERPYEQYF.

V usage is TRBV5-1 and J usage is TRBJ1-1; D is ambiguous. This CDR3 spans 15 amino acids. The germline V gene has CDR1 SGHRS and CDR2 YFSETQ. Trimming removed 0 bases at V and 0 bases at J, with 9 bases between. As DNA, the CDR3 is TGCGCCAGCAGCTTGGAGGACGGTTTGAACACTGAAGCTTTCTTT. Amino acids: CASSLEDGLNTEAFF.

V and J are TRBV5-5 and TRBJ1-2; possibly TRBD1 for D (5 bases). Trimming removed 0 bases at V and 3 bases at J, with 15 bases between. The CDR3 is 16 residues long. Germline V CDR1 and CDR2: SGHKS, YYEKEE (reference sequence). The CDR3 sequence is CASSLVVSGLYYGYTF. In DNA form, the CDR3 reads TGTGCCAGCAGCTTGGTCGTATCGGGACTGTACTATGGCTACACCTTC.

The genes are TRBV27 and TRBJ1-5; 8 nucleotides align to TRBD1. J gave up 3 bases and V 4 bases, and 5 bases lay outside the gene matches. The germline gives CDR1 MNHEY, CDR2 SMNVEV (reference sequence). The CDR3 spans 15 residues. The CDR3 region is CASSSTGVLNQPQHF. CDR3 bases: TGTGCCAGCAGTTCGACAGGGGTCCTCAATCAGCCCCAGCATTTT.

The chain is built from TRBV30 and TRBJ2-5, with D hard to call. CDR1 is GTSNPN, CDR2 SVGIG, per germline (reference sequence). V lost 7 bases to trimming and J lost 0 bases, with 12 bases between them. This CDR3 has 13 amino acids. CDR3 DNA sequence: TGTGCCTCTGTACACGAGGACCAAGAGACCCAGTACTTC. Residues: CASVHEDQETQYF.

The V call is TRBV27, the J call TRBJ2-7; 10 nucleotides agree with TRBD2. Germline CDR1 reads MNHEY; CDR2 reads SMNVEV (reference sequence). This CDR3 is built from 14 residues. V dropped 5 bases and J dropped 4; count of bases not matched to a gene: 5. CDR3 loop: CASSNSGGKYEQYF. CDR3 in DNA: TGTGCCAGCAGTAATAGCGGGGGGAAATACGAGCAGTACTTC.

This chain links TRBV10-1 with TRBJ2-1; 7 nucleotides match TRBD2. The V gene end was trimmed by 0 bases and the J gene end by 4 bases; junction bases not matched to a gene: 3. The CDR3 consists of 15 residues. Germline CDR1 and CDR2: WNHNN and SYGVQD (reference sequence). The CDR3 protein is CASSESWEGYNEQFF. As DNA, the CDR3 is TGCGCCAGCAGTGAGTCGTGGGAGGGGTACAATGAGCAGTTCTTC.